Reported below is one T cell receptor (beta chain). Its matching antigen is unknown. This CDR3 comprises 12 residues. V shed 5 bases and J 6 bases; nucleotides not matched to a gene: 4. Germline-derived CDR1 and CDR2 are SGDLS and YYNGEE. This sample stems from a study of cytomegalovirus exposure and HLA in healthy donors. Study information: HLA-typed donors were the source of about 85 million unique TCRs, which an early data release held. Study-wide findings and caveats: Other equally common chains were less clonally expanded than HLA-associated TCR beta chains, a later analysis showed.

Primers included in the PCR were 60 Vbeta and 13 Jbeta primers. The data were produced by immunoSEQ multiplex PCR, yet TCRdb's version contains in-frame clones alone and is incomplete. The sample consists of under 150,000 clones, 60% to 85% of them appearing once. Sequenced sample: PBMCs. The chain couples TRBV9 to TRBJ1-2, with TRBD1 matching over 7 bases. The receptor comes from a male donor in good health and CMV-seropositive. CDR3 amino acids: CASSTGADGYTF. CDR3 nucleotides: TGTGCCAGCAGTACAGGGGCTGATGGCTACACCTTC.